A selection of T cell receptor beta chains follows, all from one sample in a study of cytotoxic CD8 clonotypes in ibrutinib-treated CLL. Libraries were prepared by immunoSEQ multiplex PCR; TCRdb keeps only in-frame clonotypes and omits some of them. The sample lists about 140,000 clones, more than 70% occurring once. The material was PBMCs, obtained after 36 months of ibrutinib treatment. The receptor source for this set is a human donor with chronic lymphocytic leukemia. Each CDR3 is given with its conserved first and last residue. A D gene is named only where the DNA matches it firmly. Some rows have no size entry. The others give once, few or many, or a class for an expanded clone.

j_call	d_call	clone_size	v_call	cdr3_nt	cdr3_aa
TRBJ2-1	.	few	TRBV29-1	TGCAGCGTTGATTTGTGGACCTACAATGAGCAGTTCTTC	CSVDLWTYNEQFF
TRBJ2-7	TRBD1	.	TRBV18	TGTGCCAGCTCATCATACGACAGGGGCCCCTACGAGCAGTACTTC	CASSSYDRGPYEQYF
TRBJ2-3	.	.	TRBV7-9	TGTGCCAGCCCGCATGGGGGAGGGGGACCCACAGATACGCAGTATTTT	CASPHGGGGPTDTQYF
TRBJ2-2	.	.	TRBV6-6	TGTGCCAGCAGGATAGACACCGGGGAGCTGTTTTTT	CASRIDTGELFF
TRBJ2-6	.	.	TRBV4-2	TGTGCCAGCAGCCAAGACATTTTATCTGGGGCCAACGTCCTGACTTTC	CASSQDILSGANVLTF
TRBJ1-3	TRBD1	.	TRBV6-1	TGTGCCAGTGAAACAGGGGGCTCCAGCGGAAACACCATATATTTT	CASETGGSSGNTIYF
TRBJ2-7	.	.	TRBV5-6	TGTGCCAGCAGCTTATTCCGGGACCCCTACGAGCAGTACTTC	CASSLFRDPYEQYF
TRBJ2-7	.	.	TRBV5-1	TGCGCCAGCAGCTTGACAACTGCCGGGCGCGAGCAGTACTTC	CASSLTTAGREQYF
TRBJ2-2	.	.	TRBV7-8	TGTGCCAGCAGCTTAGCGGGATCCGTATCCACCGGGGAGCTGTTTTTT	CASSLAGSVSTGELFF
TRBJ1-1	.	.	TRBV16	TGTGCCAGCACCCAAGGGCTGATGAACACTGAAGCTTTCTTT	CASTQGLMNTEAFF
TRBJ2-7	TRBD2	.	TRBV5-4	TGTGCCAGCAGCCCACTAGCGGGAAACCCATACGAGCAGTACTTC	CASSPLAGNPYEQYF
TRBJ1-4	.	few	TRBV18	TGTGCCAGCTCACCCCCGGGACCGTATAATGAAAAACTGTTTTTT	CASSPPGPYNEKLFF
TRBJ2-7	.	.	TRBV6-1	TGTGCCAGCAGTGAAGTCAGGGTACCGTACTTC	CASSEVRVPYF
TRBJ1-2	.	.	TRBV6-1	TGTGCCAGCAGTGAAGGAGCATTCTATGGCTACACCTTC	CASSEGAFYGYTF
TRBJ2-7	TRBD2	once	TRBV15	TGTGCCACCAGCAGAGACCTGGGGGGGGATGTGACCTACGAGCAGTACTTC	CATSRDLGGDVTYEQYF
TRBJ1-1	.	.	TRBV6-6	TGTGCCAGCAGTTACCCAAGGGCAGCGAACACTGAAGCTTTCTTT	CASSYPRAANTEAFF
TRBJ1-5	TRBD1	few	TRBV4-1	TGCGCCAGCAGCCATCTCGGGACAGGGCGTCAGCCCCAGCATTTT	CASSHLGTGRQPQHF
TRBJ1-2	.	.	TRBV13	TGTGCCAGCAGCCGACAGATGGGACGGAACTATGGCTACACCTTC	CASSRQMGRNYGYTF
TRBJ2-4	TRBD2	.	TRBV11-2	TGTGCCAGCAGCTTTAGGACTAGCTCAGTTTCCAAAAACATTCAGTACTTC	CASSFRTSSVSKNIQYF
TRBJ2-7	.	.	TRBV18	TGTGCCAGCTCACCAGGGGACACCGGCGAGCAGTACTTC	CASSPGDTGEQYF
TRBJ1-6	.	.	TRBV14	TGTGCCAGCGGGACTACCTATTCACCCCTCCACTTT	CASGTTYSPLHF
TRBJ1-5	.	.	TRBV19	TGTGCCAGTACCTCAACCAGGGGAGACCAGCCCCAGCATTTT	CASTSTRGDQPQHF
TRBJ1-5	TRBD1	.	TRBV6-1	TGTGCCAGCAGTGAAGCAGGGGGCTGGGAGCCCCAGCATTTT	CASSEAGGWEPQHF
TRBJ1-2	.	.	TRBV19	TGTGCCAGTAGTACTGGGACTGTTCGGGGCTACACCTTC	CASSTGTVRGYTF
TRBJ1-1	.	.	TRBV7-6	TGTGCCAGCAGCTTTAGCAGGGACACTGAAGCTTTCTTT	CASSFSRDTEAFF
TRBJ2-2	TRBD1	.	TRBV19	TGTGCCAGTATAGGGGGCCACCGGGTCAGCAACACCGGGGAGCTGTTTTTT	CASIGGHRVSNTGELFF
TRBJ2-6	.	.	TRBV21-1	TGTGCCAGCAGCAAAGCTGTCAGACAGGGGCCCGTCTCTGGGGCCAACGTCCTGACTTTC	CASSKAVRQGPVSGANVLTF
TRBJ1-3	.	.	TRBV7-9	TGTGCCAGCAGCTTATCCCCACGGGCGAGCTCTGGAAACACCATATATTTT	CASSLSPRASSGNTIYF
TRBJ2-3	.	.	TRBV9	TGTGCCAGCAGCGTGGGAACTAGGAGGGGAACAGATACGCAGTATTTT	CASSVGTRRGTDTQYF
TRBJ2-7	TRBD1	few	TRBV19	TGTGCCAGTGGGACAGGGGCTTCCGAGCAGTACTTC	CASGTGASEQYF
TRBJ2-1	.	.	TRBV5-1	TGCGCCAGCAGCGAGGGTAAGACAGCCTACAATGAGCAGTTCTTC	CASSEGKTAYNEQFF
TRBJ2-5	.	.	TRBV5-4	TGTGCCAGCAGCTTTCAACAAGGGAACCAAGAGACCCAGTACTTC	CASSFQQGNQETQYF
TRBJ2-3	TRBD2	.	TRBV14	TGTGCCAGCAGCCAACGGAACGCGCACCCAACTAGCGGGAGACCAGATACGCAGTATTTT	CASSQRNAHPTSGRPDTQYF
TRBJ2-7	TRBD1	.	TRBV15	TGTGCCACCAGCAGAGAGGGACAGTTCTACGAGCAGTACTTC	CATSREGQFYEQYF
TRBJ2-1	.	.	TRBV6-4	TGTGCCAGCAGTGTGTCTAGCGCTTACAATGAGCAGTTCTTC	CASSVSSAYNEQFF
TRBJ1-1	TRBD1	.	TRBV27	TGTGCCAGCAGTCGGGACCCAGGGGGTGGCACTGAAGCTTTCTTT	CASSRDPGGGTEAFF
TRBJ1-5	.	.	TRBV19	TGTGCCAGTAGTTTCGGCGGCAATCAGCCCCAGCATTTT	CASSFGGNQPQHF
TRBJ1-2	TRBD1	many	TRBV19	TGTGCCAGTAGTCTCCTGGGCGACAGGGAAAACTATGGCTACACCTTC	CASSLLGDRENYGYTF
TRBJ2-7	.	.	TRBV4-1	TGCGCCAGCAGCCAAGATCGCTCAGCGGGCTACGAGCAGTACTTC	CASSQDRSAGYEQYF
TRBJ2-3	TRBD2	.	TRBV30	TGTGCCTGGAGTGGCGCGGGGGGGCTCGCGGATACGCAGTATTTT	CAWSGAGGLADTQYF
TRBJ2-7	.	.	TRBV18	TGTGCCAGCTCACCACCTTTAGCGACGGGCGAGCAGTACTTC	CASSPPLATGEQYF
TRBJ2-5	TRBD1	.	TRBV27	TGTGCCAGCAGGAGGGGACAGGGGAAGACCCAGTACTTC	CASRRGQGKTQYF
TRBJ1-2	TRBD1	few	TRBV6-5	TGTGCCAGCACCGCCTCGACAGGGCGAGGCTACACCTTC	CASTASTGRGYTF
TRBJ1-2	.	.	TRBV28	TGTGCCAGCAGTTTTGATCTATATGGCTACACCTTC	CASSFDLYGYTF
TRBJ1-1	TRBD1	.	TRBV5-4	TGTGCCAGCAGCTACAGACAGGGGCTCAAAGCTTTCTTT	CASSYRQGLKAFF
TRBJ2-3	.	.	TRBV11-2	TGTGCCAGCAGCTTAGATCTAACTAGCTTTCACACAGATACGCAGTATTTT	CASSLDLTSFHTDTQYF
TRBJ2-3	.	.	TRBV5-1	TGCGCCAGCAGCCCCACCGTCGATACGCAGTATTTT	CASSPTVDTQYF
TRBJ1-1	.	.	TRBV5-1	TGCGCCAGCAGCTTGGTACAGGGTAACCTGAACACTGAAGCTTTCTTT	CASSLVQGNLNTEAFF